This T cell receptor beta chain came from a study of blood T cell dynamics during melanoma immunotherapy. About the research overall: First-line therapy was either pembrolizumab or nivolumab with ipilimumab for metastatic melanoma. The study's findings and limits: Whether repertoire-driving clones were melanoma-specific could not be determined.

Notes on this clone: The antigen is unknown.

Germline-derived CDR1 and CDR2 are ENHRY and SYGVKD. Trimming cost V 0 bases and J 10 bases; bases outside gene matches: 10. The CDR3 is made up of 16 amino acids. Time point here: pre-treatment baseline. Samples come from before therapy and from week 3 after the first blockade cycle. Prior systemic cancer therapy, immunosuppressant use and other active malignancies excluded patients. Assay used: immunoSEQ multiplex PCR; TCRdb lists only in-frame clones, some missing. The table has 9,000 to 10,000 clones, 80% to 90% seen once. This specimen was blood, taken from a patient treated with checkpoint blockade. The gene calls are TRBV10-3 and TRBJ2-4, with 9 bases identical to TRBD2. The TCR sequence derives from a human donor with melanoma. The CDR3 DNA reads as TGTGCCATCAGTGAGTCGACCGGCGGGGGGGCTCGAATTCAGTACTTC. Its protein is CAISESTGGGARIQYF.